These 9 T cell receptor beta chains originate from one sample sequenced in a study of beta chain features in type 1 diabetes. Reverse transcription of all isolated RNA meant that expressed TCRB transcripts were sequenced. Profiled with immunoSEQ multiplex PCR; TCRdb holds only in-frame clones, not every one. This table has hundreds of thousands of clones, over 11% appearing once. The sample consisted of naive CD4+ T cells from blood. These receptors were obtained from a man aged 30 to 45 in good health.

This clone came up a few times. The genes are TRBV4-3 and TRBJ2-4, with D tentatively TRBD1 (5 bases). The germline gives CDR1 LGHNA, CDR2 YSLEER. The CDR3 totals 15 residues. The V gene lost 0 bases and the J gene lost 7 bases, with 13 bases spanning the gap. The chain's CDR3 is CASSQDSKGKNIQYF. The CDR3 coding sequence is TGCGCCAGCAGCCAAGATTCAAAGGGGAAGAACATTCAGTACTTC.

Note on this clone: The sample contains more than one DNA sequence encoding this CDR3. The chain employs TRBV30 and TRBJ1-3; D might be TRBD1 (5 bases). CDR1 GTSNPN and CDR2 SVGIG come from the germline V gene (reference sequence). V was shortened by 4 bases and J by 4 bases, with 8 bases between the two germline ends. CDR3 length equals 12 residues. CDR3 region: CAWTGNGNTIYF. The CDR3 nucleotides are TGTGCCTGGACAGGGAACGGAAACACCATATATTTT.

The chain combines TRBV5-4 with TRBJ2-3, with unresolved D. This CDR3 region has 13 residues. Trimming left V 1 base short and J 3 bases short, with 6 bases between. Germline assignment: CDR1 SGHNT and CDR2 YYREEE (reference sequence). The DNA of the CDR3 is TGTGCCAGCAGCTTGAGGGATACAGATACGCAGTATTTT. It specifies CASSLRDTDTQYF.

This clone showed up just a few times. This rearrangement joins TRBV28 to TRBJ1-4; unclear D gene. Germline V lookup: CDR1 MDHEN, CDR2 SYDVKM. The ends were cut back, 6 bases at V and 0 bases at J, with 8 bases in the middle. This CDR3 has 14 amino acids. CDR3 region: CASSLHATNEKLFF. In DNA, the CDR3 is TGTGCCAGCAGCCTGCATGCAACTAATGAAAAACTGTTTTTT.

This clone was recorded at least ten times. This chain joins TRBV6-5 and TRBJ2-4, with 7 bases aligning to TRBD1. The junction had 5 bases not matched to a gene; V was cut back by 6 bases and J by 6 bases. This CDR3 is built from 13 residues. Looked up from germline, CDR1 is MNHEY and CDR2 is SVGAGI. CDR3 DNA: TGTGCCAGCAGCCGACAGGGACGAAACATTCAGTACTTC. Translating it yields CASSRQGRNIQYF.

This clone was picked up a small number of times. The V call is TRBV7-2, the J call TRBJ2-3, with 12 bases aligning to TRBD2. The CDR3 has 16 residues. CDR1 and CDR2 (germline): SGHTA, FQGNSA. Germline trimming cut 0 bases from V and 3 bases from J; bases unmatched to any gene: 1. CDR3 sequence: CASSLALAGGTDTQYF. In DNA, the CDR3 is TGTGCCAGCAGCTTAGCGCTAGCGGGGGGGACAGATACGCAGTATTTT.

This chain joins TRBV7-2 and TRBJ1-1; D remains ambiguous. The CDR3 runs 14 residues. CDR1 and CDR2 (germline): SGHTA, FQGNSA. V was cut by 7 bases and J by 3 bases, with 15 bases left in between. CDR3 in DNA: TGTGCCAGCAAAAGGCAGCCTGCGGACACTGAAGCTTTCTTT. Translated, it gives CASKRQPADTEAFF.

This clone appeared a few times. The same CDR3 also results from other DNA sequences found in this sample. This rearrangement joins TRBV7-9 to TRBJ1-2; a weak D match, TRBD1 (5 bases). The germline V gene encodes CDR1 SEHNR and CDR2 FQNEAQ (reference sequence). There are 13 residues in the CDR3. Trimming took off 5 bases at V and 1 base at J, with 8 bases between the two ends. As DNA, the CDR3 is TGTGCCAGCAGCCTTGACAGTAACTATGGCTACACCTTC. Protein: CASSLDSNYGYTF.

The CDR3 DNA is TGTGCCAGCAGCCCCATCACCAAAAACATTCAGTACTTC. Protein product: CASSPITKNIQYF. This chain connects TRBV6-1 to TRBJ2-4; no reliable D call. The length of the CDR3 is 13 residues. Germline V gene lookup returns CDR1 MNHNS and CDR2 SASEGT. Trimming removed 6 bases at V and 2 bases at J, with 8 bases between.